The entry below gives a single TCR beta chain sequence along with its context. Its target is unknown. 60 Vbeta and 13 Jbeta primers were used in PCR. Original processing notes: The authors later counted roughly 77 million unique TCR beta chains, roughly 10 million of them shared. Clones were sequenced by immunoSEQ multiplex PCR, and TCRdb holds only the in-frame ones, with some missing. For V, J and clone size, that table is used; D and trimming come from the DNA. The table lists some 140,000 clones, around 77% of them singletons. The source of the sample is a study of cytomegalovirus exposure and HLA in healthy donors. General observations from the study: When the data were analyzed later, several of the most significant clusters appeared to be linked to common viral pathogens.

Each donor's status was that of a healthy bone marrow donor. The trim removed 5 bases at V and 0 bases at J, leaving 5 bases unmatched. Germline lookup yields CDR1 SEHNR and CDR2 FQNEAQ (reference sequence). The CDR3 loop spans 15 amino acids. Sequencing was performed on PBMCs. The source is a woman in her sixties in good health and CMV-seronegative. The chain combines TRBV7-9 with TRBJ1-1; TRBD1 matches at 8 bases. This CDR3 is CASSPPTGVNTEAFF. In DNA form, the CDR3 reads TGTGCCAGCAGCCCACCGACAGGGGTGAACACTGAAGCTTTCTTT.